Below, 25 T cell receptor beta chains from the same sample are listed, as sequenced in a study of T cells in Graves' hyperthyroidism and ophthalmopathy. Amplification of TCR beta CDR3 regions was performed using RNA transcripts as template. The TCR CDR3 first-round RT-PCR relied on the HTBI primer set. TCRdb redid the calling of the multiplex PCR reads with MiXCR, one entry per CDR3 protein. Here the sample spans 500,000 to 600,000 distinct CDR3 sequences, roughly 21% being singletons. The sequencing input was blood. The receptor set was obtained from a man aged 40-49 years with Graves' ophthalmopathy.

This clonotype showed up many times. The chain recombines TRBV28 with TRBJ2-7, with D uncertain. V lost 3 bases, J lost 0 bases, and 12 bases lay in between. Germline CDR1 reads MDHEN; CDR2 reads SYDVKM. CDR3 length: 15 amino acids. The CDR3: CASSLASQSSYEQYF. The CDR3, as DNA: TGTGCCAGCAGTTTGGCGAGCCAGAGCTCCTACGAGCAGTACTTC. The full variable domain, rest sourced from reference TRBV28 and TRBJ2-7, is DVKVTQSSRYLVKRTGEKVFLECVQDMDHENMFWYRQDPGLGLRLIYFSYDVKMKEKGDIPEGYSVSREKKERFSLILESASTNQTSMYLCASSLASQSSYEQYFGPGTRLTVT.

The table lists this clonotype with a few counts. The chain is built from TRBV29-1 and TRBJ2-1; D remains unclear. CDR1 is SQVTM, CDR2 ANQGSEA, per germline. Trimming pared 2 bases from V and 2 bases from J, leaving 4 bases between. The CDR3 runs to 12 residues. Here the CDR3 DNA reads TGCAGCGTTGAATCCACCTACAATGAGCAGTTCTTC. It specifies CSVESTYNEQFF.

This clonotype was detected ten times or more. The chain combines TRBV11-1 with TRBJ1-1; D gene uncertain. Germline V gene lookup returns CDR1 SGHAT and CDR2 FQDESV (reference sequence). Trimming pared 3 bases from V and 2 bases from J, leaving 7 bases between. CDR3 length equals 13 residues. CDR3 nucleotide sequence: TGTGCCAGCAGCTTTCCCCATAACACTGAAGCTTTCTTT. Amino acid sequence: CASSFPHNTEAFF. The entire variable domain, with the rest obtained from reference TRBV11-1 and TRBJ1-1, is as follows: EAEVAQSPRYKITEKSQAVAFWCDPISGHATLYWYRQILGQGPELLVQFQDESVVDDSQLPKDRFSAERLKGVDSTLKIQPAELGDSAMYLCASSFPHNTEAFFGQGTRLTVV.

This clonotype occurred many times. This chain uses TRBV18 with TRBJ2-5; D is unresolved. Per germline, CDR1 KGHSH and CDR2 LQKENI. The CDR3 is 15 residues long. Trimming stripped 3 bases from V and 5 bases from J, with 16 bases between. CDR3 sequence reads: CASSPTSADPETQYF. As DNA, the CDR3 is TGTGCCAGCTCACCGACTTCCGCGGATCCGGAGACCCAGTACTTC. The variable domain in full, with the rest retrieved from reference TRBV18 and TRBJ2-5, is NAGVMQNPRHLVRRRGQEARLRCSPMKGHSHVYWYRQLPEEGLKFMVYLQKENIIDESGMPKERFSAEFPKEGPSILRIQQVVRGDSAAYFCASSPTSADPETQYFGPGTRLLVL.

This clonotype showed up many times. This chain links TRBV20-1 with TRBJ1-1; D not resolved. Germline loops: CDR1 DFQATT, CDR2 SNEGSKA (reference sequence). V lost 2 bases and J 1 base, leaving 2 bases between the germline ends. This CDR3 region has 11 residues. CDR3 bases: TGCAGTGCTAGAAAGAACACTGAAGCTTTCTTT. Translated, it gives CSARKNTEAFF.

This clonotype was recorded many times. The V and J genes are TRBV28 and TRBJ1-1; D call uncertain. The V end was cut by 6 bases, the J end by 3 bases, with 14 bases between. The CDR3 sequence is 14 residues long. Germline lookup yields CDR1 MDHEN and CDR2 SYDVKM. CDR3 coding DNA: TGTGCCAGCAGCCACCGTAGGAGGGACACTGAAGCTTTCTTT. This codes for CASSHRRRDTEAFF.

This clonotype occurred many times. The chain carries TRBV24-1 and TRBJ2-3; the match to TRBD1 covers 8 bases. Trimming cost V 5 bases and J 4 bases; bases outside gene matches: 7. The CDR3 extends over 15 amino acids. The germline V gene has CDR1 KGHDR and CDR2 SFDVKD. The CDR3 DNA follows: TGTGCCACCAGTGCCCCCGGACAGGGCCCAGATACGCAGTATTTT. Amino acids: CATSAPGQGPDTQYF.

This clonotype came up a few times. The V call is TRBV6-2 or TRBV6-3, the J call TRBJ1-5; D gene unclear. V was trimmed by 2 bases and J by 0 bases, leaving 8 bases between them. There are 15 residues in the CDR3. Germline V gives CDR1 MNHEY, CDR2 SVGEGT. The CDR3 bases are TGTGCCAGCAGTTACGACGGGATTAGCAATCAGCCCCAGCATTTT. Its translation: CASSYDGISNQPQHF.

V gene TRBV5-5 combines with J gene TRBJ2-7; 8 bases align to TRBD1. Germline V gives CDR1 SGHKS, CDR2 YYEKEE (reference sequence). This CDR3 region has 15 residues. V trimming: 1 base; J trimming: 0 bases; junction bases outside the gene matches: 3. DNA for the CDR3: TGTGCCAGCAGCTTGCCTACAGGGGGCTCCTACGAGCAGTACTTC. Translating it yields CASSLPTGGSYEQYF.

The chain links TRBV6-1 to TRBJ2-5, with TRBD2 matching over 14 bases. This CDR3 has 15 residues. V lost 7 bases to trimming and J lost 9 bases; unmatched junction nucleotides: 10. The germline V gene has CDR1 MNHNS and CDR2 SASEGT. CDR3 in amino acids: CASTGLAGGVVAQYF. The DNA of the CDR3 is TGTGCCAGCACAGGACTAGCGGGGGGTGTGGTGGCCCAGTACTTC.

This clonotype came up once. With a much larger clone just one base away, this may be a read error. Likely a read error: the CDR3 ends without its conserved phenylalanine or tryptophan. This chain uses TRBV28 with TRBJ2-4; 8 bases align to TRBD2. CDR3 length: 18 residues. Looked up from germline, CDR1 is MDHEN and CDR2 is SYDVKM. J was trimmed by 1 base and V by 5 bases; bases with no gene match: 13. The CDR3 protein is CASSVSSWTSSAKNIQYL. The CDR3 DNA is TGTGCCAGCAGTGTCTCCTCCTGGACTAGCTCGGCCAAAAACATTCAGTACCTC.

V and J are TRBV20-1 and TRBJ1-1; tentatively, D is TRBD1 (5 bases). Germline CDR1 is DFQATT and CDR2 is SNEGSKA (reference sequence). The CDR3 spans 13 residues. Trimming took off 7 bases at V and 0 bases at J, with 12 bases between the two ends. The CDR3 loop is CSGRQRMNTEAFF. In DNA, the CDR3 is TGCAGTGGCAGACAGAGGATGAACACTGAAGCTTTCTTT.

This clonotype was observed a few times. This chain connects TRBV6-1 to TRBJ2-5, with D possibly TRBD1 on 5 matching bases. The length of the CDR3 is 10 residues. Germline V CDR1 and CDR2: MNHNS, SASEGT. V was cut by 5 bases and J by 7 bases, with 5 bases left in between. The CDR3, as DNA: TGTGCCAGCAGTCAGGGGACCCAGTACTTC. Encoded protein: CASSQGTQYF.

This clonotype was observed many times. The CDR3 region is CASSFTSGRDTQYF. The DNA of the CDR3 is TGTGCCAGCAGCTTCACTAGCGGGAGGGATACGCAGTATTTT. The chain uses TRBV7-8 and TRBJ2-3; 12 positions agree with TRBD2. The J segment lost 6 bases and the V segment lost 3 bases, leaving 1 base of the junction unmatched. Germline values: CDR1 SGHVS, CDR2 FQNEAQ. The CDR3 loop spans 14 amino acids. The full variable domain, completed using reference TRBV7-8 and TRBJ2-3, is GAGVSQSPRYKVAKRGQDVALRCDPISGHVSLFWYQQALGQGPEFLTYFQNEAQLDKSGLPSDRFFAERPEGSVSTLKIQRTQQEDSAVYLCASSFTSGRDTQYFGPGTRLTVL.

This clonotype was found a few times. The germline gene is not matched at one end of the junction; a read error may be the cause. The CDR3 region has the DNA TGTGCCAGCTCACCCTTTACCGGCTCCTACAGTGAGCAGTTCTTC. This gives the protein CASSPFTGSYSEQFF. The rearrangement uses TRBV18 and TRBJ2-1; D is undetermined. The CDR3 is 15 residues long. Germline assignment: CDR1 KGHSH and CDR2 LQKENI.

This clonotype was seen just once. This rearrangement joins TRBV9 to TRBJ2-1; no reliable D call. The CDR3 is 15 amino acids. Germline CDR1 is SGDLS and CDR2 is YYNGEE. Between the trimmed V and J ends, which lost 0 bases and 6 bases, there was a span of 13 bases. The CDR3 nucleotides read TGTGCCAGCAGCGTAGCGGCAGTGTGGATCAATGAGCAGTTCTTC. Its translation is CASSVAAVWINEQFF.

The genes are TRBV30 and TRBJ2-4; maybe TRBD2 (7 bases). Germline CDR1 is GTSNPN and CDR2 is SVGIG (reference sequence). The CDR3 extends over 15 amino acids. Trimming shortened V by 1 base and J by 3 bases, and 13 bases separated the two germline ends. CDR3 sequence reads: CAWSGGGGGKNIQYF. CDR3 sequence (DNA): TGTGCCTGGAGTGGGGGGGGGGGCGGCAAAAACATTCAGTACTTC.

This clonotype has ten or more counts. The J gene is TRBJ2-1, the V gene TRBV3-1; perhaps TRBD2 as D (6 bases). Germline-derived CDR1 and CDR2 are LGHDT and YNNKEL (reference sequence). CDR3 length: 13 amino acids. The V end was cut by 1 base, the J end by 9 bases, with 10 bases between. The CDR3 DNA reads as TGTGCCAGCAGCCAAGTGAGGGGAGGTGAGCAGTTCTTC. Its protein is CASSQVRGGEQFF.

This clonotype was picked up many times. The chain uses TRBV20-1 and TRBJ2-7, with 9 bases aligning to TRBD2. The ends lost 4 bases at V and 4 bases at J; junction bases unmatched: 8. Germline CDR1 is DFQATT and CDR2 is SNEGSKA (reference sequence). This CDR3 has 14 amino acids. The CDR3: CSANSGSGAYEQYF. The CDR3 DNA reads TGCAGTGCTAATAGCGGGAGTGGGGCGTACGAGCAGTACTTC.

This chain links TRBV6-5 with TRBJ1-1; possible D gene TRBD1, 6 bases. V lost 2 bases and J lost 0, with 16 bases in between. The CDR3 spans 17 residues. The V gene's germline CDR1 is MNHEY and CDR2 SVGAGI. CDR3 region: CASSYRSQTGVNTEAFF. Written as DNA, the CDR3 is TGTGCCAGCAGTTACCGATCTCAGACAGGTGTGAACACTGAAGCTTTCTTT.

Only a few counts were recorded for this clonotype. This sequence joins TRBV29-1 and TRBJ2-7; the match to TRBD1 covers 9 bases. The V gene end was trimmed by 3 bases and the J gene end by 4 bases; junction bases not matched to a gene: 7. CDR1 is SQVTM, CDR2 ANQGSEA, per germline. This CDR3 has 14 amino acids. CDR3 nucleotides: TGCAGCGTTGAGAGGACAGGGGTTAGTTACGAGCAGTACTTC. It is translated as CSVERTGVSYEQYF.

At least ten counts were recorded for this clonotype. The chain employs TRBV12-5 and TRBJ2-5; 8 bases align to TRBD2. CDR3 length: 17 residues. V shed 6 bases, J shed 2 bases, and the junction held 14 bases outside the gene matches. Looked up from germline, CDR1 is LGHNT and CDR2 is FRNRAP. The CDR3 protein is CASGSEALAGWQETQYF. In DNA, the CDR3 is TGTGCTAGTGGCTCCGAAGCTCTAGCGGGTTGGCAAGAGACCCAGTACTTC.

This clonotype was found a few times. This sequence joins TRBV5-1 and TRBJ2-2, with unresolved D. Trimming left V 5 bases short and J 3 bases short, with 23 bases between. This CDR3 comprises 18 residues. Germline loops: CDR1 SGHRS, CDR2 YFSETQ. CDR3 nucleotides: TGCGCCAGCAGTCGGAAGTTGGGCGCAGACGTTGACACCGGGGAGCTGTTTTTT. Protein product: CASSRKLGADVDTGELFF.

This clonotype occurred a few times. This chain links TRBV10-3 with TRBJ2-1; D might be TRBD1 or TRBD2, each matching 5 bases. The V end lost 6 bases, the J end lost 3 bases, and 12 bases lay between the germline ends. CDR1 ENHRY and CDR2 SYGVKD come from the germline V gene. There are 14 residues in the CDR3. The CDR3 DNA is TGTGCCATCAGCGACGGGACCTACTACAATGAGCAGTTCTTC. Protein product: CAISDGTYYNEQFF.

This clonotype was detected a few times. The CDR3 region is CASSPGNPSTDTQYF. Here the CDR3 DNA reads TGTGCCAGCAGTCCCGGGAATCCAAGCACAGATACGCAGTATTTT. The V gene is TRBV7-9, the J gene TRBJ2-3, with D possibly matching TRBD2 (5 bases). Looked up from germline, CDR1 is SEHNR and CDR2 is FQNEAQ (reference sequence). The CDR3 extends over 15 amino acids. Trimming cost V 6 bases and J 0 bases, with 13 bases left between them.